The rows below give T cell receptor beta chains drawn from one sample of a study of a mutant IDH1 vaccine in newly diagnosed glioma. Sequencing used immunoSEQ multiplex PCR; TCRdb keeps in-frame clones, though not all of them. The data show some 90,000 clones, with 82% seen just once and roughly 5% held by the top ten. The sample in question was PBMCs, obtained from a glioma patient treated with radiotherapy, temozolomide or both. These receptors were obtained from a man aged 35 to 55 with glioma. Some clones in this sample may be carry-over from other donors' samples. Each CDR3 is given without its conserved first and last residue. Not all rows give a size; the values are once, few, many and, for expanded clones, a class.

j_call	v_call	clone_size	cdr3_aa
TRBJ2-3	TRBV13	.	ASSPRTGEYTSTDTQY
TRBJ1-1	TRBV2	once	ASNSVDTEAF
TRBJ1-2	TRBV4-1	once	ASSQDVGTGYPYGYT
TRBJ1-2	TRBV19	.	ASSPQPNYGYT
TRBJ1-5	TRBV15	.	ATSSEGGWDQPQH
TRBJ1-2	TRBV2	.	ASSDWQPANYGYT
TRBJ1-1	TRBV10-3	few	AISAGGLNTEAF
TRBJ2-5	TRBV6-5	.	ASSPGQGWETQY
TRBJ2-2	TRBV19	.	AARGGGVNTGELF
TRBJ1-2	TRBV5-6	.	ASSPTGIGGYT
TRBJ1-4	TRBV5-4	.	ASSLGSGNEKLF
TRBJ2-2	TRBV29-1	.	SVSAGAHTGELF
TRBJ2-1	TRBV5-1	.	ASSLLAGGPDEQF
TRBJ1-3	TRBV6-5	.	ASSRTFSGNTIY
TRBJ2-5	TRBV10-1	.	ASSAPGQAWGTQY
TRBJ1-6	TRBV5-1	.	ASRYTWGNSPLH